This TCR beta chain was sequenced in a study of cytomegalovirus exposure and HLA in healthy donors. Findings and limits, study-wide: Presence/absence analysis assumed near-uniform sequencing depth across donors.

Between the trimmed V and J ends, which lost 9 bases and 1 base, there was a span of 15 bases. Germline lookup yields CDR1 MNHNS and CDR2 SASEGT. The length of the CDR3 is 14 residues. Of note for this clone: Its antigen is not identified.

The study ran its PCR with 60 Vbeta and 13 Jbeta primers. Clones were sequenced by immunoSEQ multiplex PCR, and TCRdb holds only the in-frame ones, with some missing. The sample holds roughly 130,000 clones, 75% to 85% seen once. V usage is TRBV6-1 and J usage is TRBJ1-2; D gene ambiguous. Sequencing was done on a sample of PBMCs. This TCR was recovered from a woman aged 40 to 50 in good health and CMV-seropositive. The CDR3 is CASSSSVGNYGYTF. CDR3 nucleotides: TGTGCCAGTAGTTCGAGCGTTGGTAACTATGGCTACACCTTC.